A selection of T cell receptor beta chains follows, all from one sample in a study of siplizumab effects on memory and regulatory T cells. Clones were sequenced by immunoSEQ multiplex PCR, and TCRdb holds only the in-frame ones, with some missing. The table has approximately 100,000 clones, about 91% seen once. Sequenced: Tregs sorted from blood. These receptors all come from a human donor in good health. Each CDR3 is given with its conserved first and last residue. D genes are given only for firm matches. Clone size is given for some rows only: seen once, a few or many times, or a class if the clone is expanded.

TRBD2,TRBV5-1,TRBJ2-7,-,TGCGCCAGCAGCTTGAGTGGGGCCGGGAGGGGATACGAGCAGTACTTC,CASSLSGAGRGYEQYF
-,TRBV4-1,TRBJ2-7,-,TGCGCCAGCAGCCAAGAGTCGCGACTTTTATACGAGCAGTACTTC,CASSQESRLLYEQYF
-,TRBV5-1,TRBJ2-1,-,TGCGCCAGCAGCACCCGTGTTGCGGGGAGCTACAATGAGCAGTTCTTC,CASSTRVAGSYNEQFF
-,TRBV19,TRBJ1-5,-,TGTGCCAGTAGTACCTCGACGGGTGGCAATCAGCCCCAGCATTTT,CASSTSTGGNQPQHF
-,TRBV4-1,TRBJ1-1,-,TGCGCCAGCAGCCAAGACCCCCTAAGGGGAGCTTTCTTT,CASSQDPLRGAFF
-,TRBV6-6,TRBJ1-5,few,TGTGCCAGCAGTAAGCAGCCCCAGCATTTT,CASSKQPQHF
-,TRBV5-1,TRBJ1-2,-,TGCGCCAGCAGCTTCGGGGGCGCGAATGGCTACACCTTC,CASSFGGANGYTF
TRBD2,TRBV13,TRBJ2-2,-,TGTGCCAGCAGCTTAGTCGGGAGGGCCTCCGGGGAGCTGTTTTTT,CASSLVGRASGELFF
-,TRBV2,TRBJ2-1,once,TGTGCCAGCAGTAAAACCACACGTCTCGGTGAGCAGTTCTTC,CASSKTTRLGEQFF
TRBD1,TRBV10-2,TRBJ1-2,-,TGCGCCAGCAGTTCGATCGGACAGGGCGCCTATGGCTACACCTTC,CASSSIGQGAYGYTF
-,TRBV29-1,TRBJ1-1,-,TGCAGCGGGAAACAGGGTCATACTGAAGCTTTCTTT,CSGKQGHTEAFF
TRBD2,TRBV6-1,TRBJ2-5,-,TGTGCCAGCAGTGAAATCGGGACGGGAGGCGATCAAGAGACCCAGTACTTC,CASSEIGTGGDQETQYF
-,TRBV23-1,TRBJ2-7,-,TGCGCCAGCAGTCAGCCTATGACAGTAAGCTCCTACGAGCAGTACTTC,CASSQPMTVSSYEQYF
-,TRBV4-2,TRBJ2-2,-,TGTGCCAGCAGCCAAGATGGGAAATCCACCGGGGAGCTGTTTTTT,CASSQDGKSTGELFF
TRBD2,TRBV10-3,TRBJ2-2,-,TGTGCCATCGGGACTAGCGGGAGTGCCGGGGAGCTGTTTTTT,CAIGTSGSAGELFF
TRBD1,TRBV10-3,TRBJ2-7,-,TGTGCCATCAGTGAGTCTGGACAGGGTCGAGTTAACGAGCAGTACTTC,CAISESGQGRVNEQYF
-,TRBV29-1,TRBJ1-2,-,TGCAGCGTTCCCGCTTCGGCGGGGACCTATGGCTACACCTTC,CSVPASAGTYGYTF
TRBD1,TRBV19,TRBJ1-4,-,TGTGCCAGTAGCAATAGGCCAGGGACAGGGCCTAGGGAAAAACTGTTTTTT,CASSNRPGTGPREKLFF
-,TRBV28,TRBJ1-1,-,TGTGCCATAGGGCTTAACACTGAAGCTTTCTTT,CAIGLNTEAFF
TRBD1,TRBV18,TRBJ2-3,once,TGTGCCAGCTCACCCTCGGGACAGGGTCTTGATACGCAGTATTTT,CASSPSGQGLDTQYF
TRBD1,TRBV7-8,TRBJ1-5,-,TGTGCCAGCAGCACTGCAGGGGGAGGCAATCAGCCCCAGCATTTT,CASSTAGGGNQPQHF
-,TRBV29-1,TRBJ1-1,-,TGCAGCGTACCAGGGTACGGCACTGAAGCTTTCTTT,CSVPGYGTEAFF
-,TRBV7-9,TRBJ2-4,-,TGTGCCAGCAGCTTGGGTTGGGACACCTCTCCGCTAGCCAAAAACATTCAGTACTTC,CASSLGWDTSPLAKNIQYF
-,TRBV11-2,TRBJ2-7,-,TGTGCCAGCAGCTTGGCGGGACCATTCTACGAGCAGTACTTC,CASSLAGPFYEQYF
TRBD2,TRBV5-4,TRBJ2-5,-,TGTGCCAGCAGGCAGGAGGGAGGGCCGGTGAAGACCCAGTACTTC,CASRQEGGPVKTQYF
TRBD2,TRBV9,TRBJ2-5,-,TGTGCCAGCAGCGTAGCAGCGGGAGCATTGGAGACCCAGTACTTC,CASSVAAGALETQYF